One sample yielded the 24 T cell receptor beta chains listed below, sequenced in a study of shared clonotypes between healthy human individuals. Measured with immunoSEQ multiplex PCR; TCRdb has only the in-frame clones, and not every one. The sample records over 2 million clones, roughly 95% being singletons. As defined, naive CD8 cells were CD45RO-negative and positively selected for CCR7, with terminally differentiated effector memory CD45RA+ cells excluded. The material sequenced was naive CD8+ T cells sorted from blood. All receptors derive from a man aged 18 to 30 in good health.

This clone was observed once. The chain has TRBV6-1 and TRBJ1-5; 7 bases line up with TRBD1. This CDR3 region has 19 residues. J lost 0 bases, V lost 1 base, and 12 bases had no gene match. From germline, CDR1 is MNHNS and CDR2 SASEGT. The CDR3 loop reads CASSEGQGRTVYSNQPQHF. The CDR3 nucleotides read TGTGCCAGCAGTGAAGGACAGGGTCGGACCGTTTATAGCAATCAGCCCCAGCATTTT.

The rearrangement uses TRBV28 and TRBJ1-5; TRBD1 is a possible D gene (5 bases). V gave up 6 bases and J gave up 7 bases, with 10 bases separating them. Germline loops: CDR1 MDHEN, CDR2 SYDVKM. The CDR3 is made up of 12 amino acids. In DNA, the CDR3 is TGTGCCAGCAGCTCGGGGGACCAGCCCCAGCATTTT. It codes for CASSSGDQPQHF.

This clone is a singleton in its sample. The rearrangement uses TRBV11-2 and TRBJ2-1; 10 bases fit TRBD1. Germline CDR1 SGHAT, CDR2 FQNNGV. The trim removed 4 bases at V and 6 bases at J, leaving 9 bases unmatched. The CDR3 extends over 16 amino acids. The chain's CDR3 is CASSSRTGGSTNEQFF. The CDR3 DNA sequence: TGTGCCAGCAGCTCCCGGACAGGGGGGTCTACCAATGAGCAGTTCTTC. Filled out from reference TRBV11-2 and TRBJ2-1, the complete variable domain reads EAGVAQSPRYKIIEKRQSVAFWCNPISGHATLYWYQQILGQGPKLLIQFQNNGVVDDSQLPKDRFSAERLKGVDSTLKIQPAKLEDSAVYLCASSSRTGGSTNEQFFGPGTRLTVL.

The chain couples TRBV6-1 to TRBJ2-3, with 8 bases lining up with TRBD1. This CDR3 region has 15 residues. The V gene end was trimmed by 3 bases and the J gene end by 2 bases; junction bases not matched to a gene: 4. Germline V gives CDR1 MNHNS, CDR2 SASEGT. The CDR3 region is CASSEDRAPTDTQYF. For the CDR3, the DNA is TGTGCCAGCAGTGAGGACAGGGCCCCCACAGATACGCAGTATTTT.

The CDR3, as DNA: TGTGCCAGCTCCCCGGGACAGGGATCTGATAACTATGGCTACACCTTC. Its protein product is CASSPGQGSDNYGYTF. The chain recombines TRBV7-3 with TRBJ1-2, with TRBD1 matching over 9 bases. The CDR3 spans 16 residues. J was trimmed by 1 base and V by 8 bases; bases with no gene match: 11. Germline lookup yields CDR1 SGHTA and CDR2 FQGTGA.

This chain uses TRBV11-2 with TRBJ2-4, with 13 nucleotides matching TRBD2. This CDR3 is 15 amino acids long. J gave up 13 bases and V 2 bases, and 8 bases lay outside the gene matches. The germline gives CDR1 SGHAT, CDR2 FQNNGV. The CDR3 DNA reads TGTGCCAGCAGCTTAATACTAGCGGGAGGGGAGTCACAGTACTTC. Translated: CASSLILAGGESQYF.

V gene TRBV18 combines with J gene TRBJ2-1; D is unclear. The CDR3 totals 12 residues. Trimming pared 6 bases from V and 5 bases from J, leaving 8 bases between. CDR1 and CDR2 (germline): KGHSH, LQKENI. CDR3: CASSLYDNEQFF. The CDR3 DNA follows: TGTGCCAGCTCCCTATATGACAATGAGCAGTTCTTC.

The chain has TRBV4-1 and TRBJ2-5, with D possibly TRBD2 on 6 matching bases. Trimming removed 1 base from V and 3 bases from J, with 15 bases in between. The CDR3 loop spans 16 amino acids. Germline loops: CDR1 MGHRA, CDR2 YSYEKL. The CDR3 DNA reads TGCGCCAGCAGCCAAGGTTCCAGCCCGGGAGAAGAGACCCAGTACTTC. It specifies CASSQGSSPGEETQYF.

The chain links TRBV7-9 to TRBJ2-1, with 12 bases aligning to TRBD2. CDR3 size: 19 residues. With V trimmed by 4 bases and J by 1 base, 11 bases remained unmatched. The germline V gene encodes CDR1 SEHNR and CDR2 FQNEAQ (reference sequence). The CDR3 here is CASSSNHGLAGISYNEQFF. CDR3 nucleotide sequence: TGTGCCAGCAGCTCAAACCACGGACTAGCGGGGATTTCCTACAATGAGCAGTTCTTC.

The CDR3 DNA reads TGTGCCAGTAGTCCCGACAGGGGTGGGACCGGGGAGCTGTTTTTT. Protein: CASSPDRGGTGELFF. The genes are TRBV19 and TRBJ2-2, with 8 nucleotides matching TRBD1. Germline assignment: CDR1 LNHDA and CDR2 SQIVND (reference sequence). Unmatched junction bases numbered 7, after V lost 5 bases and J lost 5 bases. The CDR3 contains 15 residues. The full variable domain, completed using reference TRBV19 and TRBJ2-2, is DGGITQSPKYLFRKEGQNVTLSCEQNLNHDAMYWYRQDPGQGLRLIYYSQIVNDFQKGDIAEGYSVSREKKESFPLTVTSAQKNPTAFYLCASSPDRGGTGELFFGEGSRLTVL.

The V and J genes are TRBV4-1 and TRBJ2-5; 11 bases fit TRBD2. In germline, CDR1 is MGHRA, CDR2 YSYEKL. With V trimmed by 3 bases and J by 1 base, 10 bases remained unmatched. The CDR3 is 18 residues long. The CDR3 nucleotides are TGCGCCAGCAGCCACCGAGGGGGGCTAGCGGGGGGCCAAGAGACCCAGTACTTC. It is translated as CASSHRGGLAGGQETQYF.

The chain links TRBV5-6 to TRBJ1-2; 10 positions agree with TRBD1. The trim removed 5 bases at V and 3 bases at J, leaving 13 bases unmatched. Per the germline V gene, CDR1 is SGHDT and CDR2 is YYEEEE. The CDR3 is made up of 17 amino acids. CDR3 loop: CASSWNEDRGSDYGYTF. The CDR3 DNA sequence: TGTGCCAGCAGTTGGAATGAGGACAGGGGGAGCGACTATGGCTACACCTTC.

Only one count was recorded for this clone. This chain links TRBV5-8 with TRBJ2-7; possibly TRBD1 for D (6 bases). From germline, CDR1 is SGHTS and CDR2 YDEGEE. The V gene lost 0 bases and the J gene lost 4 bases, with 11 bases spanning the gap. The CDR3 runs to 14 residues. This CDR3 is CASSLEVRGYEQYF. The CDR3 region has the DNA TGTGCCAGCAGCTTGGAGGTCAGGGGATACGAGCAGTACTTC.

On this clone: This sample also contains other DNA sequences that code for the same CDR3. The chain uses TRBV9 and TRBJ1-3, with D unclear. Trimming removed 1 base at V and 0 bases at J, with 5 bases between. CDR1 is SGDLS, CDR2 YYNGEE, per germline. CDR3 size: 14 residues. The CDR3 sequence is CASSVTDSGNTIYF. The CDR3 coding sequence is TGTGCCAGCAGCGTAACCGACTCTGGAAACACCATATATTTT.

This chain uses TRBV7-9 with TRBJ2-1; 9 bases match TRBD2. CDR3 length: 11 residues. Germline V gene sequence: CDR1 SEHNR, CDR2 FQNEAQ (reference sequence). The ends lost 8 bases at V and 9 bases at J; junction bases unmatched: 2. The DNA of the CDR3 is TGTGCCAGCGGACTAGCGCCTGAGCAGTTCTTC. Protein sequence: CASGLAPEQFF.

The chain links TRBV7-9 to TRBJ2-3, with D tentatively TRBD2 (5 bases). Germline V gene lookup returns CDR1 SEHNR and CDR2 FQNEAQ (reference sequence). V lost 1 base, J lost 0 bases, and 8 bases lay in between. CDR3 size: 15 residues. CDR3 DNA sequence: TGTGCCAGCAGCTTAGACGACTACAGCACAGATACGCAGTATTTT. Encoded protein: CASSLDDYSTDTQYF.

This clone appeared once. The V and J genes are TRBV13 and TRBJ2-3, with TRBD2 identical over 10 bases. Per germline, CDR1 PRHDT and CDR2 FYEKMQ (reference sequence). There are 16 residues in the CDR3. With V trimmed by 3 bases and J by 0 bases, 3 bases remained unmatched. The CDR3 is CASSFQTSGSTDTQYF. The DNA for the CDR3 is TGTGCCAGCAGCTTCCAGACTAGCGGGAGCACAGATACGCAGTATTTT. Drawing the rest from reference TRBV13 and TRBJ2-3, the complete variable domain is AAGVIQSPRHLIKEKRETATLKCYPIPRHDTVYWYQQGPGQDPQFLISFYEKMQSDKGSIPDRFSAQQFSDYHSELNMSSLELGDSALYFCASSFQTSGSTDTQYFGPGTRLTVL.

A remark on this clone: The identical CDR3 is also encoded by other nucleotide sequences in the sample. The chain joins TRBV27 to TRBJ2-5; no reliable D call. This CDR3 spans 11 amino acids. The V end was cut by 8 bases, the J end by 0 bases, with 4 bases between. Germline V gives CDR1 MNHEY, CDR2 SMNVEV (reference sequence). CDR3: CASGYQETQYF. As DNA, the CDR3 is TGTGCCAGCGGCTACCAAGAGACCCAGTACTTC.

As regards this clone: A read error may account for a junction end that differs from germline. The gene calls are TRBV6-1 and TRBJ1-2, with D maybe TRBD1 (5 bases). CDR1 MNHNS and CDR2 SASEGT come from the germline V gene. This CDR3 has 14 residues. CDR3 in DNA: TGTGCCAGCAGTTTGGGACCGAACAACTATGGCTACGCCTTC. It encodes CASSLGPNNYGYAF.

Details on this clone: At one of its ends the junction is not consistent with the germline gene, which may arise from a read error. Other nucleotide sequences from this sample produce the same CDR3. The rearrangement uses TRBV29-1 and TRBJ2-2, with 8 positions matching TRBD1. The CDR3 contains 13 residues. Germline V CDR1 and CDR2: SQVTM, ANQGSEA. The CDR3: CSAGQAGPGELFF. The DNA of the CDR3 is TGCAGCGCGGGACAGGCCGGCCCCGGTGAGCTGTTTTTT.

The chain uses TRBV15 and TRBJ1-2; D is possibly TRBD1 (6 bases). CDR1 is LNHNV and CDR2 is YYDKDF in the germline V gene (reference sequence). The CDR3 consists of 15 residues. Trimming removed 9 bases at V and 2 bases at J, with 19 bases between. The CDR3: CATWGDTGQNYGYTF. The CDR3 bases are TGTGCCACTTGGGGGGACACCGGACAGAACTATGGCTACACCTTC.

This clone appeared a single time. The chain uses TRBV30 and TRBJ1-2; the match to TRBD1 covers 7 bases. V shed 3 bases, J shed 8 bases, and the junction held 9 bases outside the gene matches. This CDR3 region has 13 residues. Germline assignment: CDR1 GTSNPN and CDR2 SVGIG (reference sequence). The CDR3 DNA is TGTGCCTGGAGCGGAACAGGGGCTGGGGGCTACACCTTC. This encodes CAWSGTGAGGYTF.

This clone occurred once. V is TRBV6-5 and J is TRBJ1-2, with 10 bases lining up with TRBD1. Germline lookup yields CDR1 MNHEY and CDR2 SVGAGI. The CDR3 covers 15 residues. Germline trimming cut 2 bases from V and 6 bases from J; bases unmatched to any gene: 6. CDR3 DNA sequence: TGTGCCAGCAGTTACCCCGGACAGGGGGTCAATGGCTACACCTTC. Translation: CASSYPGQGVNGYTF.

This chain connects TRBV27 to TRBJ2-7; 9 nucleotides line up with TRBD1. Germline V gives CDR1 MNHEY, CDR2 SMNVEV (reference sequence). CDR3 length equals 15 residues. V trimming: 5 bases; J trimming: 0 bases; junction bases outside the gene matches: 5. The CDR3 DNA is TGTGCCAGCAGTCCGGACAGGGGAAACTCCTACGAGCAGTACTTC. Amino acids: CASSPDRGNSYEQYF.